The clone carrying this T cell receptor (beta chain) was seen ten or more times. TCRdb fed the 5' RACE reads into MiXCR, producing one record per CDR3 protein. The repertoire holds about 570,000 distinct CDR3 sequences, with over 8.5% as singletons. The data are from a study of identical twins. The length of the CDR3 is 14 residues. Germline V CDR1 and CDR2: SGHDT, YYEEEE. V was cut by 0 bases and J by 1 base, with 8 bases left in between. The data also belong to a second study, concerning yellow fever vaccine responses in identical twins.

This TCR was sampled from a woman aged 18 to 35 in good health. Sequenced: PBMCs. The chain joins TRBV5-6 to TRBJ2-7, with D possibly TRBD1 on 5 matching bases. CDR3 nucleotides: TGTGCCAGCAGCTTGGGCAGGGCGTCCTACGAGCAGTACTTC. Translated: CASSLGRASYEQYF. Filled out from reference TRBV5-6 and TRBJ2-7, the complete variable domain reads DAGVTQSPTHLIKTRGQQVTLRCSPKSGHDTVSWYQQALGQGPQFIFQYYEEEERQRGNFPDRFSGHQFPNYSSELNVNALLLGDSALYLCASSLGRASYEQYFGPGTRLTVT.